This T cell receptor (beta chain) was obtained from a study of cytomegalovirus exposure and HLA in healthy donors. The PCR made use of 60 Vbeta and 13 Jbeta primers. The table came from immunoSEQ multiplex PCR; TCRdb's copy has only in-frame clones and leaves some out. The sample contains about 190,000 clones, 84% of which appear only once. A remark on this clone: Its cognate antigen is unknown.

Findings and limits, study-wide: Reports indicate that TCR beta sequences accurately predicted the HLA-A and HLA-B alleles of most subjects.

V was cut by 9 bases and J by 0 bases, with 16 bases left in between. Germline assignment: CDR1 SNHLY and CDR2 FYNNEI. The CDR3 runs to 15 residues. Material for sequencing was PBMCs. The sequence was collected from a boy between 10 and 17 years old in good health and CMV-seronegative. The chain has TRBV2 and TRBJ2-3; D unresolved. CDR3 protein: CASQIDTTSTDTQYF. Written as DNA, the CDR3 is TGTGCCAGTCAGATCGACACAACTAGCACAGATACGCAGTATTTT. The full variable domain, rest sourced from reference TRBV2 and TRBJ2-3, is EPEVTQTPSHQVTQMGQEVILRCVPISNHLYFYWYRQILGQKVEFLVSFYNNEISEKSEIFDDQFSVERPDGSNFTLKIRSTKLEDSAMYFCASQIDTTSTDTQYFGPGTRLTVL.